This T cell receptor beta chain was captured by sequencing in a study of blood T cell repertoires in COVID-19. This clone has only a few counts. CDR1 is SGHTS and CDR2 is YDEGEE in the germline V gene. The CDR3 runs to 14 residues. V dropped 2 bases and J dropped 5 bases, with 13 bases sitting between them. Libraries were prepared by immunoSEQ multiplex PCR; TCRdb keeps only in-frame clonotypes and omits some of them. The sample consists of roughly 180,000 clones, 60% to 85% of them appearing once. The chain recombines TRBV5-8 with TRBJ2-5, with D uncertain. Input material: peripheral blood. This TCR came from an older woman with COVID-19, enrolled during active disease. CDR3 loop: CASSLMSYRETQYF. CDR3 in DNA: TGTGCCAGCAGCTTAATGAGCTACCGGGAGACCCAGTACTTC.